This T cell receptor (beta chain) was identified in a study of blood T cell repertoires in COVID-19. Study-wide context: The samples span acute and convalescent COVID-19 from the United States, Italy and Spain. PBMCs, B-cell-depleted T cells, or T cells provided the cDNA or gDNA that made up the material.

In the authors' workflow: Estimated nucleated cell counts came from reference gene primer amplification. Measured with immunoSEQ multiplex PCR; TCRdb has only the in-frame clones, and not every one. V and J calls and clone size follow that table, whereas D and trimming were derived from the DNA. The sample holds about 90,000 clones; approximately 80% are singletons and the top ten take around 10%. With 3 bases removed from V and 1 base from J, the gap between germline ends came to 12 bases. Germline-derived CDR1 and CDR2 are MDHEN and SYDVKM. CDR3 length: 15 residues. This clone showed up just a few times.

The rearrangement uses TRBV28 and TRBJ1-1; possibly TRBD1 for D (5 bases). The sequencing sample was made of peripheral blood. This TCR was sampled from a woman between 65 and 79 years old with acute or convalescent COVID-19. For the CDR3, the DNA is TGTGCCAGCAGTTTCCTACTGGGGGGGAACACTGAAGCTTTCTTT. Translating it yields CASSFLLGGNTEAFF.